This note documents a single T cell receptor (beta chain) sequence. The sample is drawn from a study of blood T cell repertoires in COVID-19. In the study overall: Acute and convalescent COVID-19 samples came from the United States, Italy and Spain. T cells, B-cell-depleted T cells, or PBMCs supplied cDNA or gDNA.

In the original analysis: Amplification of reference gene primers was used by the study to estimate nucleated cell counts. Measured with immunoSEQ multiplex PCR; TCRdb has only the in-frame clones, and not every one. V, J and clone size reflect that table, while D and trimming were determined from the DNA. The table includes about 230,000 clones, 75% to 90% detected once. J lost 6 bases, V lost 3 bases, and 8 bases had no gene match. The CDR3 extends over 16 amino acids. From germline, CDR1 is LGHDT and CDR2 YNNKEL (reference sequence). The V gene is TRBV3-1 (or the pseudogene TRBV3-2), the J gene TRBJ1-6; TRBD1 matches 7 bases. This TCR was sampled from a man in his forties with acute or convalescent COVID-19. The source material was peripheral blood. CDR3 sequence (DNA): TGTGCCAGCAGCCATCCCCCGGGACAGAGTAATTCACCCCTCCACTTT. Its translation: CASSHPPGQSNSPLHF.